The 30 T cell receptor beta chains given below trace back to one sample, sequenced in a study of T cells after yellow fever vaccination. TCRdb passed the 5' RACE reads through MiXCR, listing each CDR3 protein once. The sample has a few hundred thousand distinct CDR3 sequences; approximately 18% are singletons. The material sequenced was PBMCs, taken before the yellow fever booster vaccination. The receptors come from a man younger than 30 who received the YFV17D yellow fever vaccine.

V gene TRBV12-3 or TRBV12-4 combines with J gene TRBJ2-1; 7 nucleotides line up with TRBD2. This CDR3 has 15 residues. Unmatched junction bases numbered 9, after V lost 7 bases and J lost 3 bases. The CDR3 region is CASIMSAGDYNEQFF. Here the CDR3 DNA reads TGTGCCAGCATCATGAGCGCGGGGGACTACAATGAGCAGTTCTTC.

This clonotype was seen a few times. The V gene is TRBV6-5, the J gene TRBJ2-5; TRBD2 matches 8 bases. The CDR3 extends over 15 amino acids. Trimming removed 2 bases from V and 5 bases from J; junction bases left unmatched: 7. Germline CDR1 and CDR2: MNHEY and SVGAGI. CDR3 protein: CASSYAVGGGETQYF. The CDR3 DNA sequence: TGTGCCAGCAGTTACGCCGTAGGCGGGGGGGAGACCCAGTACTTC.

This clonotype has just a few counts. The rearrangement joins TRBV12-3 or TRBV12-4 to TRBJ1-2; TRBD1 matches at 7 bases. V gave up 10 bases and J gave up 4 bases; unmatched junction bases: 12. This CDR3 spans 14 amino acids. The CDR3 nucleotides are TGTGCCACCAACCGGAGGGACAGAGCCTATGGCTACACCTTC. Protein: CATNRRDRAYGYTF.

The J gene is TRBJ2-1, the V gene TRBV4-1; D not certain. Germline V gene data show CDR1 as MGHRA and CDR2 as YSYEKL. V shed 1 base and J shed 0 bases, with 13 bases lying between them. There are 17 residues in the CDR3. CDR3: CASSQVGRRSSYNEQFF. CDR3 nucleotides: TGCGCCAGCAGCCAAGTCGGCCGCAGGAGCTCCTACAATGAGCAGTTCTTC.

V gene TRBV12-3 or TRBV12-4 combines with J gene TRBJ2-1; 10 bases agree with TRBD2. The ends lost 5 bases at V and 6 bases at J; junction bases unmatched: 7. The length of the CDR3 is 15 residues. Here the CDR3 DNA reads TGTGCCAGCAGTGCAAGCGGGGGGGCCGCCAATGAGCAGTTCTTC. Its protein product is CASSASGGAANEQFF.

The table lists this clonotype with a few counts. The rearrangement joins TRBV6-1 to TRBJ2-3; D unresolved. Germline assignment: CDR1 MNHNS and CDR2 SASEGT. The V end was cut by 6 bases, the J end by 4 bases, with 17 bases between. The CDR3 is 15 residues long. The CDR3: CASRPIFGVADTQYF. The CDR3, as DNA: TGTGCCAGCAGGCCGATTTTTGGGGTTGCAGATACGCAGTATTTT.

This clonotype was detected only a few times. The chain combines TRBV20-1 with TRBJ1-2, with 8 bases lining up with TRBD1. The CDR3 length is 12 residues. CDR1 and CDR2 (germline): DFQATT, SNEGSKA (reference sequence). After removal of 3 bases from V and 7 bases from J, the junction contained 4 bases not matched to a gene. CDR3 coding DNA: TGCAGTGCTAGGACAGGGGCGGCTGGCTACACCTTC. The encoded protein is CSARTGAAGYTF.

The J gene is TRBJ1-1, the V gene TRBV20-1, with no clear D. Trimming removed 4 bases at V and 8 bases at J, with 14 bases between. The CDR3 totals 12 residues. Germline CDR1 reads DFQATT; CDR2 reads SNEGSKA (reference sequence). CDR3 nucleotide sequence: TGCAGTGCTATGAGACTCCCTCGAGAAGCTTTCTTT. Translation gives CSAMRLPREAFF.

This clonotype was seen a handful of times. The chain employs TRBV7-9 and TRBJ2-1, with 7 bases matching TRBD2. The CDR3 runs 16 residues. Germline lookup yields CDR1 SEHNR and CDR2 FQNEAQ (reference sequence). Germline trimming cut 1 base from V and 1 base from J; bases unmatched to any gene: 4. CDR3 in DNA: TGTGCCAGCAGCTTAGAACTAGCGTCATCCTACAATGAGCAGTTCTTC. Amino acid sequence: CASSLELASSYNEQFF.

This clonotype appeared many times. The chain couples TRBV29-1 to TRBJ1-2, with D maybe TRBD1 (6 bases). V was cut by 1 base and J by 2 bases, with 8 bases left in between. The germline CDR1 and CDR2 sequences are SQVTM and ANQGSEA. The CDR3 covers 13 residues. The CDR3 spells CSVEGGQNYGYTF. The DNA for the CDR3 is TGCAGCGTTGAAGGAGGACAGAACTATGGCTACACCTTC.

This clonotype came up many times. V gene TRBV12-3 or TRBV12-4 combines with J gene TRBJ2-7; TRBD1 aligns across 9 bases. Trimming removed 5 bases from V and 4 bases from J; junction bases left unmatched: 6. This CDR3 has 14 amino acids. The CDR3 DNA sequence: TGTGCCAGCAGTGCCGGGACAGGGCTTTACGAGCAGTACTTC. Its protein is CASSAGTGLYEQYF.

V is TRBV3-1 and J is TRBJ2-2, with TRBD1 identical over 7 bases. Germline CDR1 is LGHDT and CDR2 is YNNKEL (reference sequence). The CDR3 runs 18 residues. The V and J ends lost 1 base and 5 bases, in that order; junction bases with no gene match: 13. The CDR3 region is CASSQAMYRDSGTGELFF. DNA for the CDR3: TGTGCCAGCAGCCAAGCAATGTACAGGGACAGTGGAACCGGGGAGCTGTTTTTT.

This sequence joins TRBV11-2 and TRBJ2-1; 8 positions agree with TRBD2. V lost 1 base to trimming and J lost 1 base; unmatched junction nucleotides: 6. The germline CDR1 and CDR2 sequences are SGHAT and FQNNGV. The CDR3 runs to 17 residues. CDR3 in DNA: TGTGCCAGCAGCTTAGGAGCGCGGGGGGCGTCCTACAATGAGCAGTTCTTC. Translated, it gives CASSLGARGASYNEQFF.

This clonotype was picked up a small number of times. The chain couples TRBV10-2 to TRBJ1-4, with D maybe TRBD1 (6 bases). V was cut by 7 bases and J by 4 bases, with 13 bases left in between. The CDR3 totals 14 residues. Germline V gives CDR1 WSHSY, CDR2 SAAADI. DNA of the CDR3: TGCGCCAGCAAAGGGGGGCAGCTTAATGAAAAACTGTTTTTT. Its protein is CASKGGQLNEKLFF.

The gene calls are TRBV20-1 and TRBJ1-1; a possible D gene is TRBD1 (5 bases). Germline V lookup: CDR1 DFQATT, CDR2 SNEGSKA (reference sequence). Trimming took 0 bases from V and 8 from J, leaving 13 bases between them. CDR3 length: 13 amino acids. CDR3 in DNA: TGCAGTGCTAGAGATATCCGGGGCGACGAAGCTTTCTTT. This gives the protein CSARDIRGDEAFF.

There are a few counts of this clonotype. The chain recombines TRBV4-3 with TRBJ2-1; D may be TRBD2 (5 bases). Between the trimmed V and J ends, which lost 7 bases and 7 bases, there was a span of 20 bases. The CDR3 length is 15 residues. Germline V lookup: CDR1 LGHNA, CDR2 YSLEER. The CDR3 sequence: CASNKGAVWENEQFF. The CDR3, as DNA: TGCGCCAGCAACAAGGGAGCGGTTTGGGAAAATGAGCAGTTCTTC.

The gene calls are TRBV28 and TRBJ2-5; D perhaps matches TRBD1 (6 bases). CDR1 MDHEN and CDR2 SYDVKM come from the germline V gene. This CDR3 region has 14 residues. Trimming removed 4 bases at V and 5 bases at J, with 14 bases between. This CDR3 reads CASSSRGKDETQYF. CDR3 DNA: TGTGCCAGCAGTTCGAGGGGGAAGGATGAGACCCAGTACTTC. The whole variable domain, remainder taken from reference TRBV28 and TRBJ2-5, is DVKVTQSSRYLVKRTGEKVFLECVQDMDHENMFWYRQDPGLGLRLIYFSYDVKMKEKGDIPEGYSVSREKKERFSLILESASTNQTSMYLCASSSRGKDETQYFGPGTRLLVL.

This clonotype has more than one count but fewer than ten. The CDR3 DNA follows: TGTGCCAGCAGCCCCAGGTTCTCTGGGGCCAACGTCCTGACTTTC. Translating it yields CASSPRFSGANVLTF. The chain recombines TRBV4-2 with TRBJ2-6, with unresolved D. The V gene lost 4 bases and the J gene lost 0 bases, with 7 bases spanning the gap. CDR3 length equals 15 residues. Germline V gene lookup returns CDR1 LGHNA and CDR2 YNFKEQ.

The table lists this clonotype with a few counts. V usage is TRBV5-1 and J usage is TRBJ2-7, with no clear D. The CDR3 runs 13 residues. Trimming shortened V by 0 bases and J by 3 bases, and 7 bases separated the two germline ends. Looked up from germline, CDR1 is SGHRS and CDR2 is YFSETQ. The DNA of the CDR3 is TGCGCCAGCAGCTTGGTGTCAGTCTACGAGCAGTACTTC. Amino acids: CASSLVSVYEQYF. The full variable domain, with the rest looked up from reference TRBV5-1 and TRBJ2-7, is KAGVTQTPRYLIKTRGQQVTLSCSPISGHRSVSWYQQTPGQGLQFLFEYFSETQRNKGNFPGRFSGRQFSNSRSEMNVSTLELGDSALYLCASSLVSVYEQYFGPGTRLTVT.

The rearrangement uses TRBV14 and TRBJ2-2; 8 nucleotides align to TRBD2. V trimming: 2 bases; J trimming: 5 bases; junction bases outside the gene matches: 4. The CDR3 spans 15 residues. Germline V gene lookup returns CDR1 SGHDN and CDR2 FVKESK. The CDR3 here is CASSQFAGGTGELFF. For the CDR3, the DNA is TGTGCCAGCAGCCAATTTGCGGGGGGAACCGGGGAGCTGTTTTTT.

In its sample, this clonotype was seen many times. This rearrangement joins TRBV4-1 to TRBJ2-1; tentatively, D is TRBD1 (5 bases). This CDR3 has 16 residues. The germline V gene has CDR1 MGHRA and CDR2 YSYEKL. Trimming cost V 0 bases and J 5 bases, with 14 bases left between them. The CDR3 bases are TGCGCCAGCAGCCAAGAACCATGGTCAGGGAACAATGAGCAGTTCTTC. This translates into CASSQEPWSGNNEQFF.

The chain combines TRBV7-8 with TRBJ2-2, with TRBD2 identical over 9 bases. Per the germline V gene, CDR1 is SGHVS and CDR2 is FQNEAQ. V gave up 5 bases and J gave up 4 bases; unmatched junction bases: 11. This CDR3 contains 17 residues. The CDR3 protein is CASSPTSGPTGTGELFF. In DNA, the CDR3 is TGTGCCAGCAGCCCTACTAGCGGGCCGACAGGCACCGGGGAGCTGTTTTTT.

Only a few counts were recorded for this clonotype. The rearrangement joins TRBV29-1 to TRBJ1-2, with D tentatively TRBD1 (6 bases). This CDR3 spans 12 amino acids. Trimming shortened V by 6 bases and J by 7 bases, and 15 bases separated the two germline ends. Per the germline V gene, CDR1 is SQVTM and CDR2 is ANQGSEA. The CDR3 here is CSVNRDGGGYTF. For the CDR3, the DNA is TGCAGCGTAAACAGGGATGGTGGTGGCTACACCTTC. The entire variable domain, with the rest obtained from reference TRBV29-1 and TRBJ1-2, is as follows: SAVISQKPSRDICQRGTSLTIQCQVDSQVTMMFWYRQQPGQSLTLIATANQGSEATYESGFVIDKFPISRPNLTFSTLTVSNMSPEDSSIYLCSVNRDGGGYTFGSGTRLTVV.

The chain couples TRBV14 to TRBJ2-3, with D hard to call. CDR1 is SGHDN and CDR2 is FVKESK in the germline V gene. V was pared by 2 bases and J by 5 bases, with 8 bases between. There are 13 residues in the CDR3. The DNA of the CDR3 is TGTGCCAGCAGCCAAAATCATAGAGATACGCAGTATTTT. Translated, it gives CASSQNHRDTQYF.

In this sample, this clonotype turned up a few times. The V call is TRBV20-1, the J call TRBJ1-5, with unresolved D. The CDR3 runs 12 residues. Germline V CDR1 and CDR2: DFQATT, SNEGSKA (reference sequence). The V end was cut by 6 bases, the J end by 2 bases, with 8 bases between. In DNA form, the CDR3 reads TGCAGTGCCACCGGGGGCAATCAGCCCCAGCATTTT. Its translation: CSATGGNQPQHF.

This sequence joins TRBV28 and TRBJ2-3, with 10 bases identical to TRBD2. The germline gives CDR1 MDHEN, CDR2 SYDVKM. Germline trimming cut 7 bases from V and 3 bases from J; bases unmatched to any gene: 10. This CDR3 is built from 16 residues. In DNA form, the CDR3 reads TGTGCCAGCACCGGATGGAGCGGGGGGGCTACAGATACGCAGTATTTT. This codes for CASTGWSGGATDTQYF.

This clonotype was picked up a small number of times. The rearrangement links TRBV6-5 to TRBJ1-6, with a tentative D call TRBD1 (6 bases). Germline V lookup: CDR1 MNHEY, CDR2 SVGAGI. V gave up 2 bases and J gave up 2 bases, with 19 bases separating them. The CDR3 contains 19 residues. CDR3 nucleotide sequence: TGTGCCAGCAGTTACGAGACAGGCCTCGGTCGGCCCTATAATTCACCCCTCCACTTT. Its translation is CASSYETGLGRPYNSPLHF.

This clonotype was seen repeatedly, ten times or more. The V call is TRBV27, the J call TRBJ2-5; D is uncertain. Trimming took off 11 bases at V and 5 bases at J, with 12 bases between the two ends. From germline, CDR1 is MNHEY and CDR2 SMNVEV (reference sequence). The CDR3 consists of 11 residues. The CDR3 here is CACRLPETQYF. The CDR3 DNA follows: TGTGCCTGCCGGCTCCCGGAGACCCAGTACTTC.

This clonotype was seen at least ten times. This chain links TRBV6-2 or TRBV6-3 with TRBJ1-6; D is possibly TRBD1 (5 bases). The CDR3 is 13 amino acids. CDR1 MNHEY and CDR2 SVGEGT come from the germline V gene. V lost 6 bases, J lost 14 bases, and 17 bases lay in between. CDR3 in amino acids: CASRPDMRLTLHF. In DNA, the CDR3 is TGTGCCAGCAGACCGGACATGCGTCTGACCCTCCACTTT.

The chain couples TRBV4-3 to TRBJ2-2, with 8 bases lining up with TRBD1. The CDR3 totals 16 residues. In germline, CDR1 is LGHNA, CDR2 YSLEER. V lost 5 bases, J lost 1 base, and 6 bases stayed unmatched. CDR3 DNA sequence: TGCGCCAGCAGCGAGACAGGGGACGTGAACACCGGGGAGCTGTTTTTT. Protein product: CASSETGDVNTGELFF.